A selection of T cell receptor beta chains follows, all from one sample in a study of blood T cells in healthy people across ages. TCRdb re-analysed the 5' RACE reads in MiXCR, keeping a single row per CDR3 protein. The sample lists around 800,000 distinct CDR3 sequences; about 48% were seen once. Sequenced input: blood. All receptors derive from a man older than 75 in good health. The CDR3 runs from the conserved cysteine through the conserved F or W. D genes are given only for firm matches. Size is omitted from some rows. Given values are once, few, many or a class for expanded clones.

V: TRBV10-3; size: -; J: TRBJ2-2; D: -; CDR3: CAISVGLDTGELFF; DNA: TGTGCCATCAGTGTGGGGCTGGACACCGGGGAGCTGTTTTTT
V: TRBV4-2; size: few; J: TRBJ1-2; D: TRBD1; CDR3: CASSERDRDSRGYTF; DNA: TGTGCCAGCAGCGAACGGGACAGGGACTCTAGGGGCTACACCTTC
V: TRBV5-1; size: -; J: TRBJ1-1; D: -; CDR3: CASSLGGQNTEAFF; DNA: TGCGCCAGCAGCTTGGGGGGCCAGAACACTGAAGCTTTCTTT
V: TRBV20-1; size: -; J: TRBJ2-7; D: -; CDR3: CSAAWGATSYNEQYF; DNA: TGCAGTGCTGCCTGGGGGGCAACCTCCTACAATGAGCAGTACTTC
V: TRBV5-4; size: -; J: TRBJ2-2; D: TRBD2; CDR3: CASSGTSGRQDGELFF; DNA: TGTGCCAGCAGCGGAACTAGCGGGAGGCAAGACGGGGAGCTGTTTTTT
V: TRBV15; size: -; J: TRBJ2-7; D: TRBD1; CDR3: CATSRDGTGGLRKQYF; DNA: TGTGCCACCAGCAGAGATGGGACAGGGGGCCTAAGGAAGCAGTACTTC
V: TRBV2; size: -; J: TRBJ2-1; D: TRBD2; CDR3: CASSSQAGGTYNEQFF; DNA: TGTGCCAGCAGTTCCCAAGCGGGAGGAACCTACAATGAGCAGTTCTTC
V: TRBV25-1; size: few; J: TRBJ2-1; D: -; CDR3: CASSRLAEQFF; DNA: TGTGCCAGCAGCCGTTTAGCTGAGCAGTTCTTC
V: TRBV3-1; size: -; J: TRBJ2-1; D: -; CDR3: CASSPTRTILNEQFF; DNA: TGTGCCAGCAGCCCGACTAGGACGATTCTCAATGAGCAGTTCTTC
V: TRBV2; size: -; J: TRBJ2-7; D: TRBD1; CDR3: CASMRGRGIGEQYF; DNA: TGTGCCAGCATGAGGGGGCGCGGTATAGGTGAGCAGTACTTC
V: TRBV9; size: -; J: TRBJ2-5; D: -; CDR3: CASSARTGGGETQYF; DNA: TGTGCCAGCAGCGCCCGCACAGGGGGGGGAGAGACCCAGTACTTC
V: TRBV5-1; size: -; J: TRBJ2-1; D: TRBD2; CDR3: CASSLPLAVRDEQFF; DNA: TGCGCCAGCAGCCTACCCCTAGCGGTTAGGGATGAGCAGTTCTTC
V: TRBV28; size: -; J: TRBJ2-7; D: -; CDR3: CASFRALRDPYNEQYF; DNA: TGTGCCAGCTTCAGGGCCCTAAGGGACCCATACAATGAGCAGTACTTC
V: TRBV12-3/TRBV12-4; size: few; J: TRBJ2-3; D: -; CDR3: CASSPVGRRSTDTQYF; DNA: TGTGCCAGCAGTCCCGTGGGAAGGCGGTCCACAGATACGCAGTATTTT
V: TRBV3-1; size: -; J: TRBJ1-1; D: TRBD1; CDR3: CASSQDMSTGSPEAFF; DNA: TGTGCCAGCAGCCAAGATATGTCGACAGGGTCCCCTGAAGCTTTCTTT
V: TRBV6-6; size: -; J: TRBJ2-7; D: TRBD2; CDR3: CASSYQREVSYEQYF; DNA: TGTGCCAGCAGTTATCAGCGGGAAGTTTCCTACGAGCAGTACTTC
V: TRBV6-2/TRBV6-3; size: few; J: TRBJ2-4; D: TRBD2; CDR3: CASTKTEVAGAKNIQYF; DNA: TGTGCCAGCACTAAAACGGAAGTAGCGGGAGCCAAAAACATTCAGTACTTC
V: TRBV25-1; size: -; J: TRBJ2-1; D: TRBD2; CDR3: CASSIAGGHGNEQFF; DNA: TGTGCCAGCAGTATCGCGGGAGGGCACGGCAATGAGCAGTTCTTC
V: TRBV29-1; size: -; J: TRBJ1-2; D: TRBD1; CDR3: CSVVRAGGARSYGYTF; DNA: TGCAGCGTTGTGCGTGCAGGGGGCGCGAGATCCTATGGCTACACCTTC
V: TRBV7-2; size: -; J: TRBJ2-2; D: -; CDR3: CASSPRGVGTGELFF; DNA: TGTGCCAGCTCACCCAGAGGGGTGGGGACCGGGGAGCTGTTTTTT
V: TRBV29-1; size: -; J: TRBJ1-4; D: -; CDR3: CSVEDDFNEKLFF; DNA: TGCAGCGTTGAGGACGACTTTAATGAAAAACTGTTTTTT
V: TRBV3-1; size: -; J: TRBJ2-7; D: TRBD1; CDR3: CASSQVRQGKQYF; DNA: TGTGCCAGCAGCCAAGTGAGACAGGGGAAGCAGTACTTC
V: TRBV6-1; size: -; J: TRBJ2-1; D: TRBD2; CDR3: CASSGSGTSGRRNEQFF; DNA: TGTGCCAGCAGTGGAAGTGGCACTAGCGGGAGACGGAATGAGCAGTTCTTC
V: TRBV5-5; size: -; J: TRBJ1-2; D: -; CDR3: CASSFGGDGYTF; DNA: TGTGCCAGCAGCTTCGGCGGGGATGGCTACACCTTC
V: TRBV7-6; size: -; J: TRBJ2-3; D: -; CDR3: CASSKGPSTDTQYF; DNA: TGTGCCAGCAGCAAAGGGCCCTCCACAGATACGCAGTATTTT
V: TRBV20-1; size: many; J: TRBJ2-1; D: TRBD2; CDR3: CSAMGLAGGFEQFF; DNA: TGCAGTGCTATGGGACTAGCGGGAGGGTTTGAGCAGTTCTTC
V: TRBV20-1; size: -; J: TRBJ2-5; D: TRBD2; CDR3: CSARDKKREKETQYF; DNA: TGCAGTGCTAGAGATAAAAAGCGGGAGAAAGAGACCCAGTACTTC
V: TRBV18; size: -; J: TRBJ2-4; D: -; CDR3: CASSPETWALPRNIQYF; DNA: TGTGCCAGCTCACCGGAAACTTGGGCCCTGCCGAGAAACATTCAGTACTTC
V: TRBV27; size: -; J: TRBJ2-7; D: -; CDR3: CASSAPSNYEQYF; DNA: TGTGCCAGCAGTGCGCCCTCCAACTACGAGCAGTACTTC
V: TRBV12-3/TRBV12-4; size: -; J: TRBJ2-6; D: -; CDR3: CANSRSGANVLTF; DNA: TGTGCAAACAGTCGCTCTGGGGCCAACGTCCTGACTTTC
V: TRBV18; size: few; J: TRBJ2-3; D: -; CDR3: CASSPLVGSASTDTQYF; DNA: TGTGCCAGCTCACCACTCGTCGGCAGCGCTAGCACAGATACGCAGTATTTT
V: TRBV12-3/TRBV12-4; size: -; J: TRBJ1-5; D: TRBD1; CDR3: CASSFGTGGFNQPQHF; DNA: TGTGCCAGCAGTTTCGGGACAGGGGGATTCAATCAGCCCCAGCATTTT
V: TRBV7-9; size: -; J: TRBJ2-7; D: -; CDR3: CASSGTAFGEQYF; DNA: TGTGCCAGCAGTGGGACGGCCTTCGGCGAGCAGTACTTC
V: TRBV28; size: -; J: TRBJ1-5; D: TRBD1; CDR3: CASGAPGTGFQPQNF; DNA: TGTGCCAGCGGGGCTCCCGGGACAGGATTTCAGCCCCAGAATTTT
V: TRBV5-1; size: -; J: TRBJ2-7; D: -; CDR3: CASSSGVRDEQYF; DNA: TGCGCCAGCAGCAGTGGGGTTCGTGACGAGCAGTACTTC
V: TRBV28; size: -; J: TRBJ2-3; D: -; CDR3: CASRDWDTQYF; DNA: TGTGCCAGCAGAGACTGGGATACGCAGTATTTT
V: TRBV20-1; size: -; J: TRBJ2-5; D: TRBD2; CDR3: CSAGRDQETQYF; DNA: TGCAGTGCGGGGAGGGACCAAGAGACCCAGTACTTC
V: TRBV20-1; size: -; J: TRBJ2-7; D: -; CDR3: CSARDLGNRPTYEQYF; DNA: TGCAGTGCTAGAGATCTTGGGAACAGGCCCACCTACGAGCAGTACTTC
V: TRBV2; size: few; J: TRBJ2-1; D: -; CDR3: CASRYPGLYNEQFF; DNA: TGTGCCAGCAGGTATCCGGGGCTCTACAATGAGCAGTTCTTC
V: TRBV6-6; size: -; J: TRBJ2-1; D: -; CDR3: CASSSMYNEQFF; DNA: TGTGCCAGCAGTTCTATGTACAATGAGCAGTTCTTC
V: TRBV29-1; size: many; J: TRBJ2-6; D: -; CDR3: CSVRGFRDILGSGANVLTF; DNA: TGCAGCGTCAGGGGATTCCGGGACATCTTAGGTTCTGGGGCCAACGTCCTGACTTTC